This record covers a single T cell receptor beta chain. V shed 8 bases, J shed 9 bases, and the junction held 13 bases outside the gene matches. CDR1 is MDHEN and CDR2 is SYDVKM in the germline V gene. The CDR3 consists of 14 residues. These data belong to a study of blood T cell repertoires in COVID-19. Study context: Collection of acute and convalescent COVID-19 samples took place in the United States, Italy and Spain. T cells, B-cell-depleted T cells, or PBMCs supplied cDNA or gDNA.

Repertoires were generated with immunoSEQ multiplex PCR, while TCRdb's copy carries only in-frame clones and drops some. The sample has a few hundred thousand clones; around 88% are singletons. Each participant's cohort was designated according to participant-reported clinical history. The clonotype comes from a woman aged 40 to 50 who had recovered from COVID-19. The V call is TRBV28, the J call TRBJ2-1, with 7 bases lining up with TRBD2. Sequencing was performed on PBMCs or T cells enriched from blood (not recorded which). CDR3 loop: CASRGGVFFGEQFF. The CDR3 DNA reads TGTGCCAGCCGTGGGGGGGTGTTTTTTGGTGAGCAGTTCTTC.